This T cell receptor beta chain was sequenced during a study of monozygotic twins with inflammatory bowel disease. Note on this clonotype: The antigen remains undetermined.

Germline V lookup: CDR1 SGHTA, CDR2 FQGNSA. The CDR3 has 16 residues. Study results and caveats: IBD patients shared fewer clonotypes with others than healthy twins, especially with disease activity.

TCRdb re-called the 5' RACE reads; one entry per CDR3 protein, DNA not given. The table gives roughly 160,000 distinct CDR3 sequences; the top ten clones make up 2.4% of it. The chain uses TRBV7-2 and TRBJ2-7; the TCRdb D gene call, TRBD2, has no DNA to confirm it. The TCR originated in a human donor with ulcerative colitis or Crohn's disease, or a healthy co-twin of an affected twin (not recorded which). The material sequenced was blood. CDR3 residues: CASSLDSSAAIDEQYF.